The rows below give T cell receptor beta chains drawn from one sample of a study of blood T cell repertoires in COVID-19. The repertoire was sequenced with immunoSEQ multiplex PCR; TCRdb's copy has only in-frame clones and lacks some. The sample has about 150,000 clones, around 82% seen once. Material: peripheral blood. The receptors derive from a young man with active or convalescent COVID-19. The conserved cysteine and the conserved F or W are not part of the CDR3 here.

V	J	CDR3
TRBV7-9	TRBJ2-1	ASSQSGGGFTNEQF
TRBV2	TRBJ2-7	ASSTWTGDYEQY
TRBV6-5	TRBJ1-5	ASSYRQGDQPQH
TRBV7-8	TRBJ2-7	ASSFQTGSYEQY
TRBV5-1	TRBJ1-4	ASSLGQGNEKLF
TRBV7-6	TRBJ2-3	ASSLAVGTGGTDTQY
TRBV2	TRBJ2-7	ASSTDSYEQY
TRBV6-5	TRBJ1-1	ASRLQGSPQAF
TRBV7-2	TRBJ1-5	ASSLGRTGVKGPQH
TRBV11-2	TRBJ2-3	ASSLVAGGFTDTQY
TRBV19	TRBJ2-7	ASSSPGLPYEQY
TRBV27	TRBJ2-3	ASSLRTGGRTDTQY
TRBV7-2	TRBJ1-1	ASSLRGFKAF
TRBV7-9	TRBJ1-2	ASDQGRANYGYT
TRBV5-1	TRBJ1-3	ASSVGQGAGGNTIY
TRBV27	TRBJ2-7	ASSFSDTYEQY
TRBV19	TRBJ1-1	ASSTSDRVDTEAF
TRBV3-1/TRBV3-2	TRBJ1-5	ASSLGQGRLNQPQH
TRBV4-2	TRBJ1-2	ASSQDSAGAISNYGYT
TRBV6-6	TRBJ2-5	ASSYWTDKETQY
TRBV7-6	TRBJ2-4	ASSKAPGRGDKNIQY
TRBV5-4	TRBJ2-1	ASSLQGRSYNEQF
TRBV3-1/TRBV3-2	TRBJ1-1	ASTRTGRDEAF
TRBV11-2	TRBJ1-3	ASRQGSNTIY
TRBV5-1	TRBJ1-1	ASSLGLDRVPMNTEAF
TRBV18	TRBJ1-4	ASSPINGEKLF
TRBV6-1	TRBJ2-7	ASSEALTGGFYEQY